The 17 T cell receptor beta chains in this list originate from one sample, sequenced in a study of a mutant IDH1 vaccine in newly diagnosed glioma. Regarding time point: week 23, last vaccination. A 20-mer mutant IDH1 peptide at 300 ug was injected subcutaneously with topical imiquimod. Their specific antigens are unknown. Sequencing used immunoSEQ multiplex PCR; TCRdb keeps in-frame clones, though not all of them. The table has about 53,000 clones, roughly 81% seen once. This sample comprised PBMCs, obtained from a glioma patient whose treatment included an IDH1 peptide vaccine. The receptor source for this set is a woman between 35 and 50 years old with glioma. Some clones in this sample may be carry-over from other donors' samples.

The chain employs TRBV25-1 and TRBJ1-2; D not certain. Germline V CDR1 and CDR2: MGHDK, SYGVNS. The V end was cut by 3 bases, the J end by 8 bases, with 13 bases between. The length of the CDR3 is 13 residues. DNA for the CDR3: TGTGCCAGCAGTGAGGGAGGACTCGGGGGCTACACCTTC. Protein sequence: CASSEGGLGGYTF.

This chain connects TRBV7-2 to TRBJ1-5; D remains ambiguous. V dropped 10 bases and J dropped 3 bases, with 13 bases sitting between them. This CDR3 region has 13 residues. Germline V gives CDR1 SGHTA, CDR2 FQGNSA. CDR3 sequence reads: CAIAPGPNQPQHF. For the CDR3, the DNA is TGTGCCATTGCCCCCGGTCCCAATCAGCCCCAGCATTTT. Full variable domain (outside the CDR3, taken from reference TRBV7-2 and TRBJ1-5): GAGVSQSPSNKVTEKGKDVELRCDPISGHTALYWYRQSLGQGLEFLIYFQGNSAPDKSGLPSDRFSAERTGGSVSTLTIQRTQQEDSAVYLCAIAPGPNQPQHFGDGTRLSIL.

The chain carries TRBV7-2 and TRBJ2-3, with TRBD1 identical over 9 bases. CDR1 and CDR2 (germline): SGHTA, FQGNSA. This CDR3 spans 17 amino acids. Trimming cost V 5 bases and J 5 bases; bases outside gene matches: 14. The CDR3 protein is CASSPIGTGSPRDTQYF. CDR3 nucleotide sequence: TGTGCCAGCAGCCCTATAGGGACAGGGAGCCCTCGAGATACGCAGTATTTT.

The rearrangement links TRBV9 to TRBJ1-2; TRBD1 aligns across 7 bases. There are 15 residues in the CDR3. J was trimmed by 3 bases and V by 3 bases; bases with no gene match: 8. Germline lookup yields CDR1 SGDLS and CDR2 YYNGEE. This CDR3 is CASSARAGGDYGYTF. The CDR3 coding sequence is TGTGCCAGCAGCGCGAGGGCAGGGGGGGACTATGGCTACACCTTC.

This clone was observed a handful of times. The chain links TRBV6-5 to TRBJ2-7; 8 bases agree with TRBD1. This CDR3 has 15 amino acids. Germline V gene sequence: CDR1 MNHEY, CDR2 SVGAGI. Losses at the gene ends were 0 bases for V and 6 bases for J; bases not matched to a gene: 7. This CDR3 is CASSYSMTGAGEQYF. The CDR3 DNA sequence: TGTGCCAGCAGTTACTCTATGACAGGGGCGGGCGAGCAGTACTTC.

The chain carries TRBV2 and TRBJ2-4; D is tentatively TRBD1 or TRBD2 (7 bases each). The germline gives CDR1 SNHLY, CDR2 FYNNEI. This CDR3 is 16 amino acids long. Trimming removed 1 base at V and 3 bases at J, with 13 bases between. The DNA for the CDR3 is TGTGCCAGCAGTGAAGGCCAGGGGGGGTTCAAAAACATTCAGTACTTC. This codes for CASSEGQGGFKNIQYF.

Only a few counts were recorded for this clone. V and J are TRBV5-4 and TRBJ2-7; 9 bases map to TRBD2. Germline V lookup: CDR1 SGHNT, CDR2 YYREEE (reference sequence). CDR3 size: 17 residues. Trimming at V came to 0 bases and at J to 6 bases, leaving 13 bases not matched to a gene. The CDR3 loop is CASSLVPSGAMGLEQYF. CDR3 nucleotide sequence: TGTGCCAGCAGCTTGGTCCCTAGCGGGGCCATGGGTCTCGAGCAGTACTTC.

V usage is TRBV18 and J usage is TRBJ2-5; 7 bases line up with TRBD1. CDR3 length: 14 amino acids. Germline V CDR1 and CDR2: KGHSH, LQKENI. V was pared by 3 bases and J by 3 bases, with 4 bases of the junction left unmatched. CDR3 sequence: CASSPKDREETQYF. The DNA for the CDR3 is TGTGCCAGCTCACCCAAAGACAGGGAAGAGACCCAGTACTTC.

The chain combines TRBV6-1 with TRBJ1-4, with D unresolved. Germline V gives CDR1 MNHNS, CDR2 SASEGT. Trimming shortened V by 5 bases and J by 7 bases, and 17 bases separated the two germline ends. This CDR3 is 15 amino acids long. CDR3 sequence reads: CASSQTRRRIEKLFF. In DNA form, the CDR3 reads TGTGCCAGCAGTCAAACTAGGCGGAGGATTGAAAAACTGTTTTTT.

In DNA, the CDR3 is TGCGCCAGCAGCTTATTAGCGGGGGGGGACAATGAGCAGTTCTTC. Its translation: CASSLLAGGDNEQFF. The chain carries TRBV5-1 and TRBJ2-1; TRBD2 aligns across 11 bases. Germline CDR1 is SGHRS and CDR2 is YFSETQ. The CDR3 is made up of 15 amino acids. Trimming removed 2 bases from V and 5 bases from J; junction bases left unmatched: 3.

The gene calls are TRBV13 and TRBJ1-2, with TRBD1 as a possible D gene (5 bases). The CDR3 is 13 amino acids. Trimming cost V 7 bases and J 13 bases, with 22 bases left between them. Germline assignment: CDR1 PRHDT and CDR2 FYEKMQ (reference sequence). The chain's CDR3 is CASTRLGGEEATF. CDR3 nucleotides: TGTGCCAGCACTCGCCTCGGAGGGGAAGAAGCCACCTTC.

The chain couples TRBV27 to TRBJ1-6; D not resolved. The CDR3 covers 10 residues. V lost 8 bases to trimming and J lost 9 bases, with 5 bases between them. The germline CDR1 and CDR2 sequences are MNHEY and SMNVEV (reference sequence). CDR3 sequence reads: CASVGSPLHF. CDR3 in DNA: TGTGCCAGCGTTGGTTCACCCCTCCACTTT.

This clone has more than one count but fewer than ten. V is TRBV6-1 and J is TRBJ2-7; D is ambiguous. Germline lookup yields CDR1 MNHNS and CDR2 SASEGT. This CDR3 has 11 residues. V was clipped by 2 bases and J by 3 bases, with 2 bases between them. The CDR3 coding sequence is TGTGCCAGCAGTGAATACTACGAGCAGTACTTC. Its translation: CASSEYYEQYF.

This chain joins TRBV2 and TRBJ2-3, with 9 nucleotides matching TRBD1. V lost 4 bases and J lost 2; bases outside the gene matches: 10. CDR3 length equals 17 residues. Germline V gene data show CDR1 as SNHLY and CDR2 as FYNNEI. The CDR3 protein is CASSGSRDRVLTDTQYF. The CDR3, as DNA: TGTGCCAGCAGTGGGTCCCGGGACAGGGTTCTCACAGATACGCAGTATTTT.

The rearrangement uses TRBV5-1 and TRBJ1-3; 9 positions agree with TRBD1. Germline values: CDR1 SGHRS, CDR2 YFSETQ. This CDR3 has 15 residues. The junction had 6 bases not matched to a gene; V was cut back by 4 bases and J by 4 bases. As DNA, the CDR3 is TGCGCCAGCAGCAGAGAGGGACAGGGAGGAAACACCATATATTTT. Its translation is CASSREGQGGNTIYF.

The genes are TRBV29-1 and TRBJ1-2; D perhaps matches TRBD1 (5 bases). The germline V and J ends were trimmed by 7 bases and 4 bases, with 13 bases remaining between them. Germline values: CDR1 SQVTM, CDR2 ANQGSEA. The CDR3 runs to 12 residues. The CDR3 nucleotides are TGCAGCGCCCGTCAGGGTTTCTATGGCTACACCTTC. As protein: CSARQGFYGYTF.

This rearrangement joins TRBV7-9 to TRBJ1-1; D not resolved. The CDR3 spans 14 residues. Trimming pared 1 base from V and 1 base from J, leaving 7 bases between. CDR1 and CDR2 (germline): SEHNR, FQNEAQ (reference sequence). DNA of the CDR3: TGTGCCAGCAGCTTAGGTCCAGGGAACACTGAAGCTTTCTTT. Translating gives CASSLGPGNTEAFF. Drawing the rest from reference TRBV7-9 and TRBJ1-1, the complete variable domain is DTGVSQNPRHKITKRGQNVTFRCDPISEHNRLYWYRQTLGQGPEFLTYFQNEAQLEKSRLLSDRFSAERPKGSFSTLEIQRTEQGDSAMYLCASSLGPGNTEAFFGQGTRLTVV.